Listed below are T cell receptor beta chains from one sample, sequenced in a study of cytomegalovirus exposure and HLA in healthy donors. TCRdb's copy holds only in-frame clones and misses some; the assay was immunoSEQ multiplex PCR. The data show roughly 120,000 clones, just under 70% seen once. Sequenced material: PBMCs. All receptors come from a woman in her 70s in good health and CMV-seropositive. Each CDR3 is given with its conserved first and last residue. D genes are given only for firm matches. Part of the rows lack a size; the others show once, few, many or a class for expanded clones.

cdr3_length	clone_size	d_call	v_call	j_call	cdr3_aa	cdr3_nt
16	.	TRBD2	TRBV27	TRBJ2-1	CASRFTGLAGDNEQFF	TGTGCCAGCAGATTTACCGGACTAGCGGGTGACAATGAGCAGTTCTTC
14	.	.	TRBV10-3	TRBJ1-6	CAISGGANNSPLHF	TGTGCCATTTCCGGGGGGGCGAATAATTCACCCCTCCACTTT
13	few	.	TRBV5-1	TRBJ2-5	CASSLEGMETQYF	TGCGCCAGCAGCTTGGAGGGGATGGAGACCCAGTACTTC
14	.	.	TRBV18	TRBJ2-3	CASSPLGEADTQYF	TGTGCCAGCTCACCTCTTGGGGAGGCAGATACGCAGTATTTT
16	.	.	TRBV18	TRBJ2-1	CASSPPDSRSYNEQFF	TGTGCCAGCTCACCACCGGACAGCCGCTCCTACAATGAGCAGTTCTTC
15	.	TRBD2	TRBV2	TRBJ2-5	CASIPPGLAVETQYF	TGTGCCAGCATTCCTCCGGGACTAGCGGTAGAGACCCAGTACTTC
14	.	TRBD1	TRBV5-6	TRBJ1-2	CASSSGQGARGYTF	TGTGCCAGCAGCTCGGGACAGGGGGCGCGTGGCTACACCTTC
15	once	.	TRBV7-2	TRBJ1-2	CASSYEGGRDYGYTF	TGTGCCAGCAGCTACGAGGGAGGGCGGGACTATGGCTACACCTTC
14	.	.	TRBV7-2	TRBJ2-1	CASSLVVRAGEQFF	TGTGCCAGCAGCTTAGTGGTGAGGGCGGGGGAGCAGTTCTTC
15	few	.	TRBV28	TRBJ2-3	CASSSAGYGTDTQYF	TGTGCCAGCAGTTCGGCAGGGTATGGGACAGATACGCAGTATTTT
16	.	.	TRBV5-1	TRBJ2-1	CASSLDHGGPRNEQFF	TGCGCCAGCAGCTTGGACCACGGGGGGCCGAGGAATGAGCAGTTCTTC
15	once	.	TRBV10-3	TRBJ1-1	CAISDGGHGVTEAFF	TGTGCCATCAGTGACGGGGGGCACGGGGTCACTGAAGCTTTCTTT
15	once	.	TRBV5-1	TRBJ2-7	CASSSGQFSSYEQYF	TGCGCCAGCAGCTCCGGACAGTTCAGCTCCTACGAGCAGTACTTC
12	.	TRBD1	TRBV10-3	TRBJ1-2	CAIPRQGNGYTF	TGTGCCATCCCGAGACAGGGTAATGGCTACACCTTC
14	.	.	TRBV7-9	TRBJ1-2	CASSLEQGTSGYTF	TGTGCCAGCAGCTTAGAACAGGGAACCAGTGGCTACACCTTC
13	.	.	TRBV5-4	TRBJ1-2	CASSADNNYGYTF	TGTGCCAGCAGCGCGGACAATAACTATGGCTACACCTTC
14	.	TRBD1	TRBV6-5	TRBJ1-1	CASSDTGGRGEAFF	TGTGCCAGCAGTGATACAGGGGGGAGAGGTGAAGCTTTCTTT
14	once	.	TRBV10-3	TRBJ1-3	CAIRDGQLGNTIYF	TGTGCCATCAGGGACGGACAGTTGGGAAACACCATATATTTT
15	.	TRBD2	TRBV13	TRBJ2-7	CASRTSGGTSYEQYF	TGTGCCAGCAGGACTAGCGGGGGAACCTCCTACGAGCAGTACTTC
14	.	.	TRBV27	TRBJ1-1	CASSLGGESTEAFF	TGTGCCAGCAGTTTAGGGGGCGAGAGCACTGAAGCTTTCTTT
15	few	TRBD1	TRBV6-6	TRBJ1-2	CASSHSGTEHLGYTF	TGTGCCAGCAGTCATTCCGGGACAGAACACCTTGGGTACACCTTC
15	.	.	TRBV27	TRBJ1-2	CASSLSWDTIYGYTF	TGTGCCAGCAGTTTGAGCTGGGACACCATCTATGGCTACACCTTC
12	.	.	TRBV30	TRBJ2-2	CAWTREIGELFF	TGTGCCTGGACCAGGGAAATCGGGGAGCTGTTTTTT
14	.	.	TRBV5-8	TRBJ2-7	CASSLTLSPYEQYF	TGTGCCAGCAGCTTGACCCTGAGTCCCTACGAGCAGTACTTC
13	.	.	TRBV6-1	TRBJ1-2	CASSEVGASGYTF	TGTGCCAGCAGTGAAGTAGGGGCGAGCGGCTACACCTTC
15	.	TRBD1	TRBV2	TRBJ2-7	CASSDPGQGRREQYF	TGTGCCAGCAGTGATCCGGGACAGGGGCGGCGAGAGCAGTACTTC
13	.	.	TRBV5-4	TRBJ1-1	CASSLGEETEAFF	TGTGCCAGCAGCTTGGGTGAGGAGACTGAAGCTTTCTTT
19	.	TRBD2	TRBV4-1	TRBJ2-5	CASSQDQVALAGPQETQYF	TGCGCCAGCAGCCAAGATCAGGTTGCACTAGCGGGGCCTCAAGAGACCCAGTACTTC